Following are 25 T cell receptor beta chains from one sample sequenced in a study of cytomegalovirus exposure and HLA in healthy donors. The study ran its PCR with 60 Vbeta and 13 Jbeta primers. Assay used: immunoSEQ multiplex PCR; TCRdb lists only in-frame clones, some missing. The table lists roughly 240,000 clones, over 75% of them singletons. Sequenced input: PBMCs. The receptors come from a boy between 10 and 17 years old in good health and CMV-seronegative.

This sequence joins TRBV18 and TRBJ2-3; 10 bases match TRBD1. Germline trimming cut 5 bases from V and 0 bases from J; bases unmatched to any gene: 2. The CDR3 runs to 15 residues. Germline CDR1 and CDR2: KGHSH and LQKENI. CDR3 residues: CASSSGQGSTDTQYF. CDR3 nucleotides: TGTGCCAGCTCATCGGGACAGGGGAGCACAGATACGCAGTATTTT.

V usage is TRBV13 and J usage is TRBJ1-6, with D possibly TRBD1 on 5 matching bases. The CDR3 length is 13 residues. V lost 6 bases and J 13 bases, leaving 16 bases between the germline ends. From germline, CDR1 is PRHDT and CDR2 FYEKMQ (reference sequence). In DNA, the CDR3 is TGTGCCAGCAGGGCCGGGACTTCAACTCCCCTCCACTTT. Translating it yields CASRAGTSTPLHF.

The rearrangement links TRBV18 to TRBJ1-2; no reliable D call. Trimming pared 2 bases from V and 0 bases from J, leaving 4 bases between. CDR3 length equals 13 residues. The germline V gene encodes CDR1 KGHSH and CDR2 LQKENI. The chain's CDR3 is CASSPTANYGYTF. The CDR3 nucleotides are TGTGCCAGCTCACCAACAGCTAACTATGGCTACACCTTC.

This sequence joins TRBV6-1 and TRBJ1-2; tentative D call: TRBD1 (6 bases). Germline V gene lookup returns CDR1 MNHNS and CDR2 SASEGT. The length of the CDR3 is 13 residues. Trimming took 6 bases from V and 2 from J, leaving 10 bases between them. The CDR3 DNA sequence: TGTGCCAGCAGAACAGGGCCCAACTATGGCTACACCTTC. Translated: CASRTGPNYGYTF.

V is TRBV30 and J is TRBJ2-3, with D hard to call. The V end lost 0 bases, the J end lost 1 base, and 5 bases lay between the germline ends. Per germline, CDR1 GTSNPN and CDR2 SVGIG (reference sequence). CDR3 length: 13 residues. CDR3 in amino acids: CAWSVSGTDTQYF. The CDR3 nucleotides are TGTGCCTGGAGTGTTTCGGGCACAGATACGCAGTATTTT.

The rearrangement uses TRBV18 and TRBJ2-5, with D perhaps TRBD1 (6 bases). This CDR3 comprises 15 residues. CDR1 is KGHSH, CDR2 LQKENI, per germline. V was cut by 3 bases and J by 8 bases, with 19 bases left in between. CDR3 sequence reads: CASSPEVGDTATQYF. CDR3 nucleotide sequence: TGTGCCAGCTCACCCGAGGTGGGGGACACGGCAACCCAGTACTTC.

This clone came up a few times. The chain is built from TRBV5-4 and TRBJ2-7; 9 bases map to TRBD2. CDR3 length: 12 residues. Germline lookup yields CDR1 SGHNT and CDR2 YYREEE (reference sequence). With V trimmed by 2 bases and J by 6 bases, 0 bases remained unmatched. CDR3 coding DNA: TGTGCCAGCAGCTTACTAGCGGGCGAGCAGTACTTC. Translating gives CASSLLAGEQYF.

The chain employs TRBV6-1 and TRBJ1-1; D is ambiguous. The CDR3 consists of 14 residues. The V gene lost 3 bases and the J gene lost 1 base, with 9 bases spanning the gap. From germline, CDR1 is MNHNS and CDR2 SASEGT. CDR3 in amino acids: CASSDVGKNTEAFF. CDR3 coding DNA: TGTGCCAGCAGTGACGTCGGTAAGAACACTGAAGCTTTCTTT.

The chain is built from TRBV10-2 and TRBJ1-2; D uncertain. Germline CDR1 is WSHSY and CDR2 is SAAADI. Trimming removed 8 bases at V and 7 bases at J, with 14 bases between. The CDR3 is made up of 12 amino acids. The CDR3 protein is CASAENQGGYTF. The CDR3 nucleotides read TGCGCCAGCGCGGAGAACCAAGGTGGCTACACCTTC.

This clone has a handful of counts. The chain recombines TRBV7-2 with TRBJ1-2; the D is unclear. This CDR3 spans 15 amino acids. Germline V gene sequence: CDR1 SGHTA, CDR2 FQGNSA. V was cut by 7 bases and J by 4 bases, with 19 bases left in between. CDR3 bases: TGTGCCAGCACGATCTCGGGTTTTTTCGGCTATGGCTACACCTTC. Its protein is CASTISGFFGYGYTF.

The chain combines TRBV14 with TRBJ1-1; 11 positions match TRBD1. V shed 1 base, J shed 0 bases, and the junction held 1 base outside the gene matches. CDR3 length: 16 amino acids. Germline V gives CDR1 SGHDN, CDR2 FVKESK. In nucleotides, the CDR3 is TGTGCCAGCAGCCAAGTGGGACAGGGGGTGAACACTGAAGCTTTCTTT. The encoded protein is CASSQVGQGVNTEAFF.

This clone has just a few counts. For the CDR3, the DNA is TGTGCCAGCAGCCCCGAGGCGGGGAACTATGGCTACACCTTC. It encodes CASSPEAGNYGYTF. The genes are TRBV7-9 and TRBJ1-2; D gene uncertain. The CDR3 has 14 residues. The germline V gene encodes CDR1 SEHNR and CDR2 FQNEAQ (reference sequence). V lost 5 bases to trimming and J lost 2 bases, with 12 bases between them.

This chain joins TRBV4-1 and TRBJ2-6; D is uncertain. From germline, CDR1 is MGHRA and CDR2 YSYEKL. The CDR3 extends over 13 amino acids. V dropped 4 bases and J dropped 4 bases, with 5 bases sitting between them. Here the CDR3 reads CASSRPGANVLTF. As DNA, the CDR3 is TGCGCCAGCAGCCGTCCAGGGGCCAACGTCCTGACTTTC.

The chain employs TRBV10-3 and TRBJ2-3, with 8 positions matching TRBD1. V dropped 6 bases and J dropped 2; count of bases not matched to a gene: 10. This CDR3 spans 16 amino acids. Germline V gene data show CDR1 as ENHRY and CDR2 as SYGVKD. The CDR3 spells CAISDRGRPNTDTQYF. CDR3 bases: TGTGCCATCAGCGACAGGGGCCGCCCAAACACAGATACGCAGTATTTT.

This clone was detected a few times. The chain has TRBV2 and TRBJ1-1; 7 bases map to TRBD1. Germline V gene data show CDR1 as SNHLY and CDR2 as FYNNEI. This CDR3 has 14 residues. With V trimmed by 5 bases and J by 4 bases, 7 bases remained unmatched. The DNA for the CDR3 is TGTGCCAGCAGTTGGACAGGTTCGGGCACTGAAGCTTTCTTT. It translates to CASSWTGSGTEAFF.

This clone was found a few times. The chain couples TRBV19 to TRBJ1-1; D is unresolved. Germline assignment: CDR1 LNHDA and CDR2 SQIVND (reference sequence). Trimming removed 6 bases from V and 4 bases from J, with 9 bases in between. The CDR3 loop spans 12 amino acids. CDR3 sequence reads: CASRDSPTEAFF. The CDR3 DNA follows: TGTGCCAGTAGAGACTCCCCCACTGAAGCTTTCTTT.

The rearrangement joins TRBV9 to TRBJ1-3; no reliable D call. This CDR3 is 17 amino acids long. Germline CDR1 reads SGDLS; CDR2 reads YYNGEE. Trimming stripped 3 bases from V and 2 bases from J, with 18 bases between. CDR3 DNA: TGTGCCAGCAGCGCCCTCGAATTGAGGGAGGCTGGAAACACCATATATTTT. Protein sequence: CASSALELREAGNTIYF.

The genes are TRBV7-9 and TRBJ1-2; a possible D gene is TRBD1 (5 bases). V was trimmed by 1 base and J by 1 base, leaving 22 bases between them. This CDR3 has 19 amino acids. Germline V gene lookup returns CDR1 SEHNR and CDR2 FQNEAQ (reference sequence). CDR3 region: CASSLVRRQGGKLNYGYTF. CDR3 in DNA: TGTGCCAGCAGCTTAGTTCGACGGCAGGGAGGCAAGCTTAACTATGGCTACACCTTC.

The chain carries TRBV7-2 and TRBJ2-2; 7 bases fit TRBD2. This CDR3 is 15 amino acids long. Germline lookup yields CDR1 SGHTA and CDR2 FQGNSA. V lost 5 bases and J lost 4; bases outside the gene matches: 7. Written as DNA, the CDR3 is TGTGCCAGCAGCCCGCGACTAGCAGGCACCGGGGAGCTGTTTTTT. This codes for CASSPRLAGTGELFF.

The gene calls are TRBV6-5 and TRBJ2-1; TRBD1 agrees at 7 bases. The CDR3 contains 14 residues. CDR1 is MNHEY and CDR2 is SVGAGI in the germline V gene. The V segment lost 5 bases and the J segment 3 bases; nucleotides outside the gene matches: 4. The DNA for the CDR3 is TGTGCCAGCAGTCAGGGGGATATCTACAATGAGCAGTTCTTC. It specifies CASSQGDIYNEQFF.

The J gene is TRBJ1-4, the V gene TRBV7-6; a weak D match, TRBD1 (6 bases). Germline lookup yields CDR1 SGHVS and CDR2 FNYEAQ. V was pared by 4 bases and J by 12 bases, with 15 bases between. The CDR3 length is 13 residues. The CDR3 spells CASSSGRGGQLFF. In nucleotides, the CDR3 is TGTGCCAGCAGCTCGGGCAGGGGTGGGCAACTGTTTTTT.

The chain joins TRBV5-1 to TRBJ1-1; 9 bases agree with TRBD1. CDR3 length equals 15 residues. Looked up from germline, CDR1 is SGHRS and CDR2 is YFSETQ. The V and J ends lost 3 bases and 7 bases, in that order; junction bases with no gene match: 10. The CDR3 sequence is CASSSIQQGAREAFF. CDR3 DNA sequence: TGCGCCAGCAGCTCCATACAACAGGGGGCCCGTGAAGCTTTCTTT.

This chain joins TRBV9 and TRBJ2-3; a weak D match, TRBD1 (5 bases). The ends were cut back, 1 base at V and 0 bases at J, with 6 bases in the middle. This CDR3 comprises 14 residues. Germline V CDR1 and CDR2: SGDLS, YYNGEE. The CDR3 loop is CASSVQGSTDTQYF. The CDR3 DNA reads TGTGCCAGCAGCGTACAGGGTAGCACAGATACGCAGTATTTT.

The V call is TRBV21-1, the J call TRBJ2-7; the table's D gene call, TRBD2, was not cross checked with the DNA. TRBV21-1 has pseudogene status. The CDR3 length is 14 residues. The DNA of the CDR3 is TGTGCCAGCAGCAAAGGGGCTACGATTAGCGGGAGCGAGTTC. Residues: CASSKGATISGSEF.

The chain links TRBV18 to TRBJ2-5; TRBD1 matches 7 bases. The CDR3 spans 15 residues. Looked up from germline, CDR1 is KGHSH and CDR2 is LQKENI. With 4 bases clipped from V and 5 bases from J, the junction kept 10 bases outside the gene matches. DNA for the CDR3: TGTGCCAGCTCACGAGGGGGCCTATTGAGGGAGACCCAGTACTTC. It encodes CASSRGGLLRETQYF. Combining the CDR3 with reference TRBV18 and TRBJ2-5 gives the whole variable domain NAGVMQNPRHLVRRRGQEARLRCSPMKGHSHVYWYRQLPEEGLKFMVYLQKENIIDESGMPKERFSAEFPKEGPSILRIQQVVRGDSAAYFCASSRGGLLRETQYFGPGTRLLVL.